This T cell receptor beta chain was documented in a study of T cell responses to AZD1222 COVID-19 vaccine. Germline V gene lookup returns CDR1 LGHNA and CDR2 YSLEER. This CDR3 spans 14 amino acids. The V segment lost 0 bases and the J segment 4 bases; nucleotides outside the gene matches: 2. The assay was immunoSEQ multiplex PCR, and TCRdb's table has in-frame clones only and misses some. Of roughly 150,000 clones listed, 85% to 95% are singletons. Specimen: peripheral blood, collected 28 days after the second AZD1222 dose. The clonotype was recovered from an adult who received the AZD1222 COVID-19 vaccine. This chain joins TRBV4-3 and TRBJ1-1; 7 positions agree with TRBD1. This CDR3 reads CASSQEGQATEAFF. The CDR3 DNA sequence: TGCGCCAGCAGCCAAGAAGGACAGGCCACTGAAGCTTTCTTT.